This entry is about one T cell receptor (beta chain). Its antigen remains unidentified. This record belongs to a study of cytomegalovirus exposure and HLA in healthy donors. General study findings and limits: Among immune exposure information, only CMV serostatus was available. TCR beta sequences reportedly predicted the HLA-A and HLA-B alleles of most subjects accurately. Later analysis indicated greater clonal expansion among HLA-associated TCR beta chains than among equally common other chains.

Researchers ran the PCR with 60 Vbeta and 13 Jbeta primers. Authors' methods: In a later analysis, the count reached roughly 80 million unique TCR beta chains, with 9 million to 11 million shared. Generated by immunoSEQ multiplex PCR, the TCRdb table keeps only in-frame clones and is missing some. D and trimming come from the DNA, and the V and J calls and clone size come from that table. There are 95,000 to 110,000 clones in the sample; around four fifths occur only once, and around 7.8% lies in the top ten. Germline V gene sequence: CDR1 LNHDA, CDR2 SQIVND (reference sequence). Losses at the gene ends were 4 bases for V and 0 bases for J; bases not matched to a gene: 6. This CDR3 region has 18 residues.

Sequencing was carried out using PBMCs. The chain has TRBV19 and TRBJ2-2; 12 nucleotides agree with TRBD2. The receptor was derived from a man aged 25-45 years in good health and CMV-seronegative. The CDR3 DNA reads as TGTGCCAGTAGTAATCCGGGACTAGCGGGCGCGAACACCGGGGAGCTGTTTTTT. This translates into CASSNPGLAGANTGELFF.